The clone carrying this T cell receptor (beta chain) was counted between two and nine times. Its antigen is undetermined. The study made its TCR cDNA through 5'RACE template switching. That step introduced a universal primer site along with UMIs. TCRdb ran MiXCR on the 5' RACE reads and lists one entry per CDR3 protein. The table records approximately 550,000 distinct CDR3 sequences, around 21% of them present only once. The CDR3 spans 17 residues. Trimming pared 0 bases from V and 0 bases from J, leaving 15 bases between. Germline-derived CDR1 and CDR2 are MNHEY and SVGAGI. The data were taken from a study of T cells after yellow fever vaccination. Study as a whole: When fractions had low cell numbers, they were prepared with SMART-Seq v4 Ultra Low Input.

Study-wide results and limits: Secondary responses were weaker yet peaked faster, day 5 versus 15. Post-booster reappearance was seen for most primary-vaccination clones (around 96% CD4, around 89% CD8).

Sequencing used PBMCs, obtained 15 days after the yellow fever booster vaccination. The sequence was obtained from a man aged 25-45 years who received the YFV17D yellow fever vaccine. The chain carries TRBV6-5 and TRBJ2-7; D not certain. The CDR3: CASSYSSGRHISYEQYF. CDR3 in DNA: TGTGCCAGCAGTTACTCGAGTGGCAGACACATCTCCTACGAGCAGTACTTC.